This T cell receptor (beta chain) was recorded in a study of blood T cell repertoires in COVID-19. Study-level information: Material from acute and convalescent COVID-19 was sourced from the United States, Italy and Spain. PBMCs, B-cell-depleted T cells, or T cells were the source of the cDNA or gDNA that made up the material.

Methods used by the authors: Estimated nucleated cell counts came from reference gene primer amplification. Sequencing used immunoSEQ multiplex PCR; TCRdb keeps in-frame clones, though not all of them. The D gene and trimming were derived from the DNA, and the V and J assignments and clone size from that table. The repertoire holds tens of thousands of clones, with roughly 85% as singletons. V shed 1 base, J shed 5 bases, and the junction held 7 bases outside the gene matches. Germline V gene sequence: CDR1 SGHRS, CDR2 YFSETQ. The CDR3 runs 16 residues. This receptor was taken from a man older than 75 with acute or convalescent COVID-19. The sample taken for sequencing was peripheral blood. The genes are TRBV5-1 and TRBJ2-1, with 9 bases lining up with TRBD1. The CDR3 loop is CASSLLRTGDHNEQFF. CDR3 sequence (DNA): TGCGCCAGCAGCTTGCTCAGGACAGGGGATCACAATGAGCAGTTCTTC.